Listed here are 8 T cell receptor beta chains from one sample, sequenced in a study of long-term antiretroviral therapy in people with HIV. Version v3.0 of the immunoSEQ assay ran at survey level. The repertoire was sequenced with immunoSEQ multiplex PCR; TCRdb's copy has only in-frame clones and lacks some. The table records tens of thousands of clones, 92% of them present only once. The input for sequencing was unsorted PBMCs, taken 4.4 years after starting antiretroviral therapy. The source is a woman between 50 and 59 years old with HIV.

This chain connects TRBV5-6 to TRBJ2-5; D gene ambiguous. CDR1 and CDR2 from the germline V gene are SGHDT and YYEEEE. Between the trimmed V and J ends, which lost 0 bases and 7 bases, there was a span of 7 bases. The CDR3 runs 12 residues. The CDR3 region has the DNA TGTGCCAGCAGCTTGGCCGTGGGGACCCAGTACTTC. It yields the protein CASSLAVGTQYF.

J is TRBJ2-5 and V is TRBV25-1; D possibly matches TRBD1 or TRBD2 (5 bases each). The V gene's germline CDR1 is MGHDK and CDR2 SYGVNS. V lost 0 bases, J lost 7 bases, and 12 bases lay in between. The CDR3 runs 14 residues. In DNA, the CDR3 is TGTGCCAGCAGTGAATATCAGGGCACTAGGACCCAGTACTTC. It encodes CASSEYQGTRTQYF.

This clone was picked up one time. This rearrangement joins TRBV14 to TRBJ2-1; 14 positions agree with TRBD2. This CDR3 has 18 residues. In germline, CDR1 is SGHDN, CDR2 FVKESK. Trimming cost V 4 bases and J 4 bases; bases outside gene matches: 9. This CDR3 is CASSRGSGLAGGYNEQFF. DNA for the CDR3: TGTGCCAGCAGCCGTGGTTCAGGACTAGCGGGGGGATACAATGAGCAGTTCTTC. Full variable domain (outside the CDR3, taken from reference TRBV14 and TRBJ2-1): EAGVTQFPSHSVIEKGQTVTLRCDPISGHDNLYWYRRVMGKEIKFLLHFVKESKQDESGMPNNRFLAERTGGTYSTLKVQPAELEDSGVYFCASSRGSGLAGGYNEQFFGPGTRLTVL.

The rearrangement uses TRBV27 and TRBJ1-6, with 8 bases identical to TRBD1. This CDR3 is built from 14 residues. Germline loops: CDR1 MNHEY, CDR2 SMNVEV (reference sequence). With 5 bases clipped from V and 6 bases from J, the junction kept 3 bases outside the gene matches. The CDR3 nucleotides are TGTGCCAGCAGTCCAGACAGGGGTAATTCACCCCTCCACTTT. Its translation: CASSPDRGNSPLHF.

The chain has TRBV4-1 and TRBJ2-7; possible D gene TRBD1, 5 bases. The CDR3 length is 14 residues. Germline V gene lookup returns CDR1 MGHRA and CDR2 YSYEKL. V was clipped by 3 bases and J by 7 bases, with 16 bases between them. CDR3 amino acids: CASSHREGVGEQYF. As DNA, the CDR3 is TGCGCCAGCAGCCATAGAGAAGGGGTAGGAGAGCAGTACTTC.

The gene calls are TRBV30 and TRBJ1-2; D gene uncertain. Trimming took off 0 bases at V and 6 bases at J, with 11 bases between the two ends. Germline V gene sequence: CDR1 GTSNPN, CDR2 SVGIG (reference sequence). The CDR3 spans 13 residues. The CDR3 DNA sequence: TGTGCCTGGAGTGTACACCCAGCCGATGGCTACACCTTC. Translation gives CAWSVHPADGYTF.

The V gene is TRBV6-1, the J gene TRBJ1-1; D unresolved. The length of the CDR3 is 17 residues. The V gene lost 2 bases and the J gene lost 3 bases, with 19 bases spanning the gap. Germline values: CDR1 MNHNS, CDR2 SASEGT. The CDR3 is CASSEYGLYNRDTEAFF. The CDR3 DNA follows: TGTGCCAGCAGTGAATACGGGTTATATAATCGGGACACTGAAGCTTTCTTT.

The CDR3 protein is CASSLSFRGRGYTF. As DNA, the CDR3 is TGTGCCAGCAGCTTGAGTTTCAGGGGCAGGGGCTACACCTTC. V gene TRBV5-6 combines with J gene TRBJ1-2; TRBD1 might be the D (6 bases). With 1 base removed from V and 8 bases from J, the gap between germline ends came to 15 bases. CDR1 and CDR2 from the germline V gene are SGHDT and YYEEEE. The CDR3 is 14 residues long.